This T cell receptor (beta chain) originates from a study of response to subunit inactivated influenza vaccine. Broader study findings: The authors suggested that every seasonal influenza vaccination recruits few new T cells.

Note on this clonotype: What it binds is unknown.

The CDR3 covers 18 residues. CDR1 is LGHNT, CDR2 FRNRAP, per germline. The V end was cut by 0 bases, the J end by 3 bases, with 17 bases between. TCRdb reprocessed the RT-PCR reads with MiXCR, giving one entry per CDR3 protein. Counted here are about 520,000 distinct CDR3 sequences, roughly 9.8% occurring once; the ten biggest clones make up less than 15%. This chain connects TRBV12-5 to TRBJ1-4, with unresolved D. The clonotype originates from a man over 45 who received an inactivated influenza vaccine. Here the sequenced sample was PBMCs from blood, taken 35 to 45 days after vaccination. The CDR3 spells CASGLVREGPPSNEKLFF. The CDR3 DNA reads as TGTGCTAGTGGTTTGGTACGTGAAGGACCGCCCTCTAATGAAAAACTGTTTTTT. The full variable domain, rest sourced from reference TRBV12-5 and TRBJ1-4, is DARVTQTPRHKVTEMGQEVTMRCQPILGHNTVFWYRQTMMQGLELLAYFRNRAPLDDSGMPKDRFSAEMPDATLATLKIQPSEPRDSAVYFCASGLVREGPPSNEKLFFGSGTQLSVL.